This paragraph reports one TCR beta chain. The data were obtained in a study of blood T cell repertoires in COVID-19. Study-level information: Spain, Italy and the United States supplied samples that represented acute and convalescent COVID-19. T cells, B-cell-depleted T cells, or PBMCs supplied cDNA or gDNA.

The germline CDR1 and CDR2 sequences are SEHNR and FQNEAQ (reference sequence). Trimming cost V 4 bases and J 2 bases; bases outside gene matches: 3. The length of the CDR3 is 14 residues. The authors' processing: Reference gene primer amplification gave nucleated cell count estimates. Produced via immunoSEQ multiplex PCR; TCRdb's table is partial and in-frame only. The DNA gave D and trimming, while V, J and clone size come from that table. The table includes 40,000 or so clones, 80% to 90% detected once. The sample consisted of peripheral blood. The chain couples TRBV7-9 to TRBJ2-7; 9 nucleotides align to TRBD1. The clonotype was recovered from a human donor in a cohort sampled during active COVID-19. The CDR3 reads CASSSGQGTYEQYF. Written as DNA, the CDR3 is TGTGCCAGCAGCTCAGGACAGGGGACCTACGAGCAGTACTTC.